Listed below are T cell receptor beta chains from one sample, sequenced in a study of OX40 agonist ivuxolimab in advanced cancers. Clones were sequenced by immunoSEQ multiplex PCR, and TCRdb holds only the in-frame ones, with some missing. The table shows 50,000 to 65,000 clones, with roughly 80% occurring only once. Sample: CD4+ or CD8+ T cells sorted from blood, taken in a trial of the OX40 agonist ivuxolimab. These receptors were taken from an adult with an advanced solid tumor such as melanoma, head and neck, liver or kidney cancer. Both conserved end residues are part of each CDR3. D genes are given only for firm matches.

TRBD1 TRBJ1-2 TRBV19 CASSIVGQLYYGYTF
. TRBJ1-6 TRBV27 CASSPLANSPLHF
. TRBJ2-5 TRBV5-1 CASSFGTPQETQYF
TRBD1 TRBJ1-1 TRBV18 CASSPPRTGVMNTEAFF
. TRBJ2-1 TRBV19 CASSIYGLSQYNEQFF
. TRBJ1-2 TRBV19 CASGSTWDNGYTF
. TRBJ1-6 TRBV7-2 CASKVEQYNSPLHF
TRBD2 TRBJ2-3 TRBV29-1 CGGGAGGSTDTQYF
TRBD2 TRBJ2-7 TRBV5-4 CASSGRTSGSGEQYF
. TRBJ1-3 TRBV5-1 CASSLVSPGNTIYF
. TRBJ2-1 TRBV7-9 CASSPKERIGREQFF
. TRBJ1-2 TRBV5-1 CASSVRGQRPTGYTF
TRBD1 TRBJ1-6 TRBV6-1 CASSVGKQGASYNSPLHF
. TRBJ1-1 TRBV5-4 CASSSAGRQMNTEAFF
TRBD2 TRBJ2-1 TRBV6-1 CASSERLAGSYNEQFF
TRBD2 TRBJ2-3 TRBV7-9 CASNELAWDTQYF
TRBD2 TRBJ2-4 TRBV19 CASSISASGSRNIQYF
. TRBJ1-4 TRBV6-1 CASSETGRALIEKLFF
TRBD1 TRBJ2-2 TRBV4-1 CASSQEGQGGTGELFF
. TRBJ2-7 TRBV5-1 CASSAGTNTYEQYF
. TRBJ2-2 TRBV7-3 CASSPRRGANTGELFF
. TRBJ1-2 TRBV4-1 CASSGTGTDSNYGYTF
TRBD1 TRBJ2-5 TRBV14 CASSQDGTGQGAQYF
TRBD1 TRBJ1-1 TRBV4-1 CASSQEPSGGYGAAFF
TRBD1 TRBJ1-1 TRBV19 CASSIRTGEGTEAFF
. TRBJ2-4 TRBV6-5 CASSRSQYGIQYF